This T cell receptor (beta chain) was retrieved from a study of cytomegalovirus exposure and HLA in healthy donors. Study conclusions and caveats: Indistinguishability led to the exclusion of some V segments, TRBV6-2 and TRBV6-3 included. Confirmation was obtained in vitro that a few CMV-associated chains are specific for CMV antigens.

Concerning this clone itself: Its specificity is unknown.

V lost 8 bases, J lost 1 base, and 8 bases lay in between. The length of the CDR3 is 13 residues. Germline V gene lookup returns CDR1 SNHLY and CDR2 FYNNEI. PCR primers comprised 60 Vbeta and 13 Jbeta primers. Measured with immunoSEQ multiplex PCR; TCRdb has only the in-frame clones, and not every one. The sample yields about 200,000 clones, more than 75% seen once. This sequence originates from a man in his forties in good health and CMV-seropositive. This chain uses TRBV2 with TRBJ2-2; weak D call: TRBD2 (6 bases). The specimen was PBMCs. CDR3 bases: TGTGCCAGCGGCGGGGAGAACACCGGGGAGCTGTTTTTT. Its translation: CASGGENTGELFF.